These 28 T cell receptor beta chains share one sample of origin, sequenced in a study of blood T cell repertoires in COVID-19. TCRdb's copy holds only in-frame clones and misses some; the assay was immunoSEQ multiplex PCR. The sample shows roughly 120,000 clones, almost 85% of them seen only once. Sequenced input: peripheral blood. These receptors originate from a man aged 65 to 79 with active or convalescent COVID-19.

V and J are TRBV6-5 and TRBJ1-2, with 9 bases that match TRBD1. With 4 bases clipped from V and 8 bases from J, the junction kept 8 bases outside the gene matches. The CDR3 length is 14 residues. Germline CDR1 is MNHEY and CDR2 is SVGAGI. The CDR3 reads CASSSPGQGGGYTF. The CDR3 nucleotides read TGTGCCAGCAGTTCACCGGGACAGGGAGGAGGCTACACCTTC.

The chain is built from TRBV27 and TRBJ2-1, with 7 bases lining up with TRBD2. The CDR3 runs 16 residues. Germline CDR1 and CDR2: MNHEY and SMNVEV (reference sequence). V was pared by 5 bases and J by 0 bases, with 7 bases of the junction left unmatched. The CDR3 DNA is TGTGCCAGCAGTAGGGAGGGGTGGAGCTCCTACAATGAGCAGTTCTTC. Encoded protein: CASSREGWSSYNEQFF.

This clone has only a few counts. This rearrangement joins TRBV24-1 to TRBJ2-2; 9 nucleotides align to TRBD2. Germline V gene lookup returns CDR1 KGHDR and CDR2 SFDVKD. The CDR3 extends over 15 amino acids. The trim removed 5 bases at V and 2 bases at J, leaving 2 bases unmatched. The CDR3 coding sequence is TGTGCCACCAGTGCTAGCGGGGTAAACACCGGGGAGCTGTTTTTT. Translation gives CATSASGVNTGELFF.

The rearrangement joins TRBV28 to TRBJ2-3; tentatively, D is TRBD1 (6 bases). Germline V gene sequence: CDR1 MDHEN, CDR2 SYDVKM. This CDR3 contains 12 residues. The germline V and J ends were trimmed by 8 bases and 3 bases, with 9 bases remaining between them. The CDR3 protein is CASPTGTDTQYF. The CDR3, as DNA: TGTGCCAGCCCAACAGGGACAGATACGCAGTATTTT. Together with reference TRBV28 and TRBJ2-3, the CDR3 gives the full variable domain: DVKVTQSSRYLVKRTGEKVFLECVQDMDHENMFWYRQDPGLGLRLIYFSYDVKMKEKGDIPEGYSVSREKKERFSLILESASTNQTSMYLCASPTGTDTQYFGPGTRLTVL.

This chain uses TRBV10-3 with TRBJ2-5; D perhaps matches TRBD2 (7 bases). CDR1 and CDR2 from the germline V gene are ENHRY and SYGVKD. V lost 2 bases and J 5 bases, leaving 15 bases between the germline ends. The CDR3 is 15 amino acids. Here the CDR3 reads CAISERGGVGETQYF. In DNA, the CDR3 is TGTGCCATCAGTGAGCGAGGGGGGGTCGGGGAGACCCAGTACTTC.

V and J are TRBV11-2 and TRBJ2-3, with 14 bases fitting TRBD2. Germline CDR1 and CDR2: SGHAT and FQNNGV. J gave up 1 base and V 4 bases, and 7 bases lay outside the gene matches. This CDR3 region has 18 residues. CDR3 loop: CASSSGTSGSHGTDTQYF. CDR3 in DNA: TGTGCCAGCAGCTCCGGGACTAGCGGGAGCCATGGCACAGATACGCAGTATTTT.

J is TRBJ2-1 and V is TRBV7-2, with TRBD1 matching 9 bases. CDR1 is SGHTA, CDR2 FQGNSA, per germline. Trimming removed 6 bases from V and 9 bases from J; junction bases left unmatched: 12. The CDR3 is 15 residues long. The CDR3 sequence is CASRTGTGTNSEQFF. CDR3 DNA sequence: TGTGCCAGCAGAACCGGGACAGGGACTAATTCTGAGCAGTTCTTC.

The chain employs TRBV6-6 and TRBJ1-1; TRBD1 agrees at 7 bases. This CDR3 is 15 amino acids long. The V and J ends lost 5 bases and 0 bases, in that order; junction bases with no gene match: 6. In germline, CDR1 is MNHNY, CDR2 SVGAGI (reference sequence). The CDR3 DNA sequence: TGTGCCAGCAGTCAACCCGGGACAGTGAACACTGAAGCTTTCTTT. It yields the protein CASSQPGTVNTEAFF.

The chain carries TRBV7-2 and TRBJ2-7; tentatively, D is TRBD1 (6 bases). Trimming left V 4 bases short and J 3 bases short, with 13 bases between. This CDR3 has 14 amino acids. Per germline, CDR1 SGHTA and CDR2 FQGNSA. This CDR3 is CASSSRWGLYEQYF. In DNA, the CDR3 is TGTGCCAGCAGCTCCCGCTGGGGGCTCTACGAGCAGTACTTC. Full variable domain (missing parts from reference TRBV7-2 and TRBJ2-7): GAGVSQSPSNKVTEKGKDVELRCDPISGHTALYWYRQSLGQGLEFLIYFQGNSAPDKSGLPSDRFSAERTGGSVSTLTIQRTQQEDSAVYLCASSSRWGLYEQYFGPGTRLTVT.

This chain joins TRBV5-4 and TRBJ2-3; 15 bases match TRBD2. The V gene's germline CDR1 is SGHNT and CDR2 YYREEE (reference sequence). V lost 3 bases to trimming and J lost 6 bases; unmatched junction nucleotides: 2. The CDR3 extends over 15 amino acids. The CDR3 coding sequence is TGTGCCAGCAGCTCGGGACTAGCGGGAGGTGATACGCAGTATTTT. Translated, it gives CASSSGLAGGDTQYF.

The CDR3 reads CASSIQLNTEAFF. The CDR3, as DNA: TGCGCCAGCAGCATACAACTGAACACTGAAGCTTTCTTT. The V gene is TRBV4-1, the J gene TRBJ1-1; D gene ambiguous. The CDR3 sequence is 13 residues long. Trimming left V 5 bases short and J 0 bases short, with 7 bases between. CDR1 is MGHRA and CDR2 is YSYEKL in the germline V gene.

The chain links TRBV19 to TRBJ2-7; D is possibly TRBD2 (5 bases). CDR3 length equals 14 residues. V was cut by 5 bases and J by 0 bases, with 11 bases left in between. Germline CDR1 LNHDA, CDR2 SQIVND (reference sequence). The CDR3 nucleotides are TGTGCCAGTAGTCTGAGGGCCTCCTCCTACGAGCAGTACTTC. It codes for CASSLRASSYEQYF.

The J gene is TRBJ2-2, the V gene TRBV19; 9 bases fit TRBD2. V lost 6 bases to trimming and J lost 4 bases; unmatched junction nucleotides: 6. The CDR3 contains 15 residues. CDR1 is LNHDA, CDR2 SQIVND, per germline (reference sequence). The chain's CDR3 is CASRLAGASTGELFF. The CDR3 DNA reads as TGTGCCAGTAGATTAGCGGGAGCCTCCACCGGGGAGCTGTTTTTT.

The genes are TRBV12-3 or TRBV12-4 and TRBJ2-7; D is uncertain. The V end was cut by 3 bases, the J end by 3 bases, with 6 bases between. The length of the CDR3 is 12 residues. The CDR3 bases are TGTGCCAGCAGTTTTCCCCACTACGAGCAGTACTTC. Protein product: CASSFPHYEQYF.

This clone was picked up a small number of times. The V gene is TRBV7-2, the J gene TRBJ1-2, with 7 positions matching TRBD1. CDR3 length: 13 residues. Unmatched junction bases numbered 7, after V lost 4 bases and J lost 8 bases. Germline values: CDR1 SGHTA, CDR2 FQGNSA. The CDR3 DNA reads as TGTGCCAGCAGCTCGACAGGGCCCTGGGGCTACACCTTC. Translated: CASSSTGPWGYTF.

CDR3 bases: TGCGCCAGCAGTCCTCGGGACAGGGTGGACTATGGCTACACCTTC. Amino acid sequence: CASSPRDRVDYGYTF. The chain employs TRBV23-1 and TRBJ1-2; 9 bases match TRBD1. TRBV23-1 is an open reading frame, and its role is uncertain. The CDR3 is 15 residues long. V trimming: 4 bases; J trimming: 3 bases; junction bases outside the gene matches: 6.

The rearrangement joins TRBV28 to TRBJ2-1; TRBD2 might be the D (6 bases). This CDR3 region has 17 residues. Germline V gene lookup returns CDR1 MDHEN and CDR2 SYDVKM. With 7 bases removed from V and 0 bases from J, the gap between germline ends came to 19 bases. CDR3 nucleotide sequence: TGTGCCAGCAACGCAGCGGGTCTACCACCCTCCTACAATGAGCAGTTCTTC. This sequence encodes CASNAAGLPPSYNEQFF.

V gene TRBV30 combines with J gene TRBJ1-1; D might be TRBD1 (5 bases). The germline gives CDR1 GTSNPN, CDR2 SVGIG (reference sequence). Trimming cost V 3 bases and J 4 bases, with 15 bases left between them. The CDR3 extends over 14 amino acids. The CDR3 coding sequence is TGTGCCTGGAGGCGGGGCCTGGCTTCCACTGAAGCTTTCTTT. It translates to CAWRRGLASTEAFF.

The rearrangement uses TRBV5-1 and TRBJ2-3, with 10 positions matching TRBD2. Germline V gene data show CDR1 as SGHRS and CDR2 as YFSETQ. V dropped 5 bases and J dropped 4; count of bases not matched to a gene: 7. The CDR3 runs to 15 residues. CDR3 nucleotide sequence: TGCGCCAGCAGGCAGGTAGCGGGAGGAGCAGATACGCAGTATTTT. This sequence encodes CASRQVAGGADTQYF. The complete variable domain, with remaining parts taken from reference TRBV5-1 and TRBJ2-3, reads KAGVTQTPRYLIKTRGQQVTLSCSPISGHRSVSWYQQTPGQGLQFLFEYFSETQRNKGNFPGRFSGRQFSNSRSEMNVSTLELGDSALYLCASRQVAGGADTQYFGPGTRLTVL.

The rearrangement uses TRBV4-1 and TRBJ1-5; 7 positions match TRBD1. CDR1 is MGHRA, CDR2 YSYEKL, per germline. Trimming removed 4 bases from V and 6 bases from J; junction bases left unmatched: 9. CDR3 length equals 15 residues. The CDR3 DNA sequence: TGCGCCAGCAGCCCTCCCGGGACAGCATTTCAGCCCCAGCATTTT. Amino acids: CASSPPGTAFQPQHF.

The J gene is TRBJ2-7, the V gene TRBV7-8, with 11 bases matching TRBD1. Germline V gives CDR1 SGHVS, CDR2 FQNEAQ. The ends lost 5 bases at V and 5 bases at J; junction bases unmatched: 8. The length of the CDR3 is 15 residues. CDR3 region: CASSPRDRGTHEQYF. CDR3 nucleotides: TGTGCCAGCAGCCCCCGGGACAGGGGGACCCACGAGCAGTACTTC. The full variable domain, with the rest looked up from reference TRBV7-8 and TRBJ2-7, is GAGVSQSPRYKVAKRGQDVALRCDPISGHVSLFWYQQALGQGPEFLTYFQNEAQLDKSGLPSDRFFAERPEGSVSTLKIQRTQQEDSAVYLCASSPRDRGTHEQYFGPGTRLTVT.

The rearrangement joins TRBV19 to TRBJ1-2; D is perhaps TRBD1 (5 bases). Germline CDR1 reads LNHDA; CDR2 reads SQIVND (reference sequence). V dropped 8 bases and J dropped 4 bases, with 29 bases sitting between them. The CDR3 loop spans 18 amino acids. CDR3 sequence reads: CASGASRAGNRRSYGYTF. In DNA form, the CDR3 reads TGTGCCAGTGGGGCAAGTAGGGCAGGGAACCGTAGGAGCTATGGCTACACCTTC.

J is TRBJ2-1 and V is TRBV5-5, with a possible D match to TRBD2 (5 bases). V lost 6 bases and J 0 bases, leaving 19 bases between the germline ends. This CDR3 is 17 amino acids long. Germline loops: CDR1 SGHKS, CDR2 YYEKEE (reference sequence). The CDR3 DNA reads TGTGCCAGCACCTTTGAGAGAGGGTCAAGCTCCTACAATGAGCAGTTCTTC. Its translation is CASTFERGSSSYNEQFF.

This clone was recorded a few times. J is TRBJ1-4 and V is TRBV4-1; D is ambiguous. Deletions cut 1 base from V and 16 bases from J, with 10 bases between. Germline V gives CDR1 MGHRA, CDR2 YSYEKL. The CDR3 is 11 amino acids. The CDR3 bases are TGCGCCAGCAGCCAAGGGTTTGCGCAGTTTTTT. Amino acid sequence: CASSQGFAQFF.

The chain employs TRBV5-1 and TRBJ1-5; possible D gene TRBD1, 5 bases. CDR3 length: 15 residues. V was trimmed by 4 bases and J by 6 bases, leaving 17 bases between them. Germline-derived CDR1 and CDR2 are SGHRS and YFSETQ. The CDR3 sequence is CASSPRGGEGQPQHF. In DNA form, the CDR3 reads TGCGCCAGCAGCCCCCGGGGGGGGGAAGGTCAGCCCCAGCATTTT.

The V call is TRBV5-1, the J call TRBJ2-1, with 9 bases identical to TRBD2. CDR1 and CDR2 (germline): SGHRS, YFSETQ. CDR3 length: 13 amino acids. V lost 7 bases, J lost 8 bases, and 7 bases stayed unmatched. Written as DNA, the CDR3 is TGCGCCAGCTTGGAGGCGGGGGGGCATGAGCAGTTCTTC. Translating gives CASLEAGGHEQFF.

This clone was counted a few times. V gene TRBV7-6 combines with J gene TRBJ1-2; possible D gene TRBD1, 5 bases. The CDR3 has 16 residues. V lost 1 base and J 0 bases, leaving 12 bases between the germline ends. Looked up from germline, CDR1 is SGHVS and CDR2 is FNYEAQ. Here the CDR3 reads CASSLEGVPSNYGYTF. CDR3 DNA: TGTGCCAGCAGCTTAGAAGGGGTCCCATCTAACTATGGCTACACCTTC.

This chain uses TRBV19 with TRBJ1-3; D remains unclear. Germline lookup yields CDR1 LNHDA and CDR2 SQIVND (reference sequence). V was clipped by 4 bases and J by 9 bases, with 19 bases between them. CDR3 length: 15 residues. The CDR3 DNA sequence: TGTGCCAGTAGTACCGCCGGCCTCCCTGGAGGCACCATATATTTT. This codes for CASSTAGLPGGTIYF.